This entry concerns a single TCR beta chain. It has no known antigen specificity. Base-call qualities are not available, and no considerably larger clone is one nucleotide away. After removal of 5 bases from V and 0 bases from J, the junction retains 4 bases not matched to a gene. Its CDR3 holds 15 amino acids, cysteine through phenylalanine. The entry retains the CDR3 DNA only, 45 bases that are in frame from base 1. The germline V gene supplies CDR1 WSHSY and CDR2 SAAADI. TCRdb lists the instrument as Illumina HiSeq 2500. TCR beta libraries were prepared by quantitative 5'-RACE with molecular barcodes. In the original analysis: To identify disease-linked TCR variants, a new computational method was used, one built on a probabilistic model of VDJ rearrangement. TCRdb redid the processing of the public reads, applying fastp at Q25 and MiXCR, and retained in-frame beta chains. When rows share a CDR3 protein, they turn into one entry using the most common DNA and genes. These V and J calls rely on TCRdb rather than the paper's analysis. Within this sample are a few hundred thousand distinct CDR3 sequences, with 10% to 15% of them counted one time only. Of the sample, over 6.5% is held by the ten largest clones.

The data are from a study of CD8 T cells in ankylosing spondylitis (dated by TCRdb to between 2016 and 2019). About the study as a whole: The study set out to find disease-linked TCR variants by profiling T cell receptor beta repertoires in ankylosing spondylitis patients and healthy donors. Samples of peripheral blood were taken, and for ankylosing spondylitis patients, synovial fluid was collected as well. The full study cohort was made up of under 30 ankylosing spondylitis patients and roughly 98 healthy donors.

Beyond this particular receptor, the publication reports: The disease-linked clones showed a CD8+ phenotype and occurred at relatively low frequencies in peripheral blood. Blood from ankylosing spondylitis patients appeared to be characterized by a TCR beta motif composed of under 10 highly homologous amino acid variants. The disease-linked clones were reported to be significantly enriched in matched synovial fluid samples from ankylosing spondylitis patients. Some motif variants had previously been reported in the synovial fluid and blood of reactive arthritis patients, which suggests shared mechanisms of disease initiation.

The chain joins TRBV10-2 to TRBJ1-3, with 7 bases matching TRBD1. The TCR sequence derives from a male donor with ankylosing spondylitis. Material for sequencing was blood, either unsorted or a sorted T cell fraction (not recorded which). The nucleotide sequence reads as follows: TGCGCCAGCAGTAAAGGGGGCAGCTCTGGAAACACCATATATTTT. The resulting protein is CASSKGGSSGNTIYF.